The 15 T cell receptor beta chains in this list originate from one sample, sequenced in a study of blood T cell repertoires in COVID-19. Some clones are missing from TCRdb's copy, which holds only in-frame ones; the method was immunoSEQ multiplex PCR. The sample consists of 250,000 to 400,000 clones, 85% to 90% of them appearing once. The sample taken for sequencing was peripheral blood. Receptors were obtained from a woman aged 25 to 45 with COVID-19, enrolled during active disease.

The chain uses TRBV28 and TRBJ1-5, with 9 bases matching TRBD1. V shed 5 bases, J shed 0 bases, and the junction held 2 bases outside the gene matches. This CDR3 region has 15 residues. Germline CDR1 MDHEN, CDR2 SYDVKM. The CDR3 DNA reads TGTGCCAGCAGTAACAGGGGGCATAGCAATCAGCCCCAGCATTTT. Encoded protein: CASSNRGHSNQPQHF.

V and J are TRBV19 and TRBJ2-1, with D tentatively TRBD1 (6 bases). CDR1 is LNHDA, CDR2 SQIVND, per germline (reference sequence). Between the trimmed V and J ends, which lost 4 bases and 3 bases, there was a span of 22 bases. The CDR3 spans 18 residues. CDR3 sequence (DNA): TGTGCCAGTAGTAGGGGGCGCTTCGCCGAGGGCCTCTACAATGAGCAGTTCTTC. This encodes CASSRGRFAEGLYNEQFF.

This rearrangement joins TRBV7-9 to TRBJ1-1, with unresolved D. CDR3 size: 14 residues. Trimming left V 2 bases short and J 7 bases short, with 14 bases between. Germline V lookup: CDR1 SEHNR, CDR2 FQNEAQ (reference sequence). The CDR3 bases are TGTGCCAGCAGCTTATTAGCAGAGTTGAGTGAAGCTTTCTTT. It specifies CASSLLAELSEAFF. The full variable domain, its missing parts supplied by reference TRBV7-9 and TRBJ1-1, is DTGVSQNPRHKITKRGQNVTFRCDPISEHNRLYWYRQTLGQGPEFLTYFQNEAQLEKSRLLSDRFSAERPKGSFSTLEIQRTEQGDSAMYLCASSLLAELSEAFFGQGTRLTVV.

The chain employs TRBV3-1 (or the pseudogene TRBV3-2) and TRBJ1-4, with D maybe TRBD1 (5 bases). V was trimmed by 5 bases and J by 7 bases, leaving 11 bases between them. From germline, CDR1 is LGHDT and CDR2 YNNKEL (reference sequence). The CDR3 has 13 amino acids. This CDR3 reads CASSDRPAEKLFF. The CDR3 DNA sequence: TGTGCCAGCAGCGACAGACCGGCTGAAAAACTGTTTTTT.

The chain carries TRBV6-1 and TRBJ1-3, with D uncertain. The germline V and J ends were trimmed by 1 base and 0 bases, with 10 bases remaining between them. Per the germline V gene, CDR1 is MNHNS and CDR2 is SASEGT. This CDR3 comprises 16 residues. For the CDR3, the DNA is TGTGCCAGCAGTGAAGACGGAGGGAGCTCTGGAAACACCATATATTTT. This sequence encodes CASSEDGGSSGNTIYF.

The chain carries TRBV19 and TRBJ2-2; TRBD2 agrees at 9 bases. This CDR3 has 15 residues. Germline trimming cut 4 bases from V and 8 bases from J; bases unmatched to any gene: 8. Germline V gene lookup returns CDR1 LNHDA and CDR2 SQIVND (reference sequence). The CDR3 is CASSKAGGPLGELFF. The CDR3, as DNA: TGTGCCAGTAGTAAGGCGGGAGGGCCCTTAGGGGAGCTGTTTTTT.

With regard to this clone: This sample also contains other DNA sequences that code for the same CDR3. The chain combines TRBV5-1 with TRBJ2-1; TRBD1 matches at 12 bases. The CDR3 extends over 16 amino acids. The germline gives CDR1 SGHRS, CDR2 YFSETQ. Trimming took 3 bases from V and 7 from J; bases not matched to a gene: 8. CDR3: CASSSIRDRGRNEQFF. As DNA, the CDR3 is TGCGCCAGCAGCTCCATCCGGGACAGGGGGCGGAATGAGCAGTTCTTC.

The chain links TRBV28 to TRBJ2-1; 7 nucleotides match TRBD2. Germline CDR1 is MDHEN and CDR2 is SYDVKM. J was trimmed by 2 bases and V by 5 bases; bases with no gene match: 6. This CDR3 has 15 residues. The CDR3 nucleotides read TGTGCCAGCAGTCTAGCGGCCCTAGCCTACAATGAGCAGTTCTTC. Translated, it gives CASSLAALAYNEQFF.

On this clone: One junction end does not reproduce the germline sequence, and a read error may be involved. The rearrangement uses TRBV29-1 and TRBJ1-1, with a weak D call TRBD1 (6 bases). Germline CDR1 reads SQVTM; CDR2 reads ANQGSEA. The CDR3 runs 14 residues. This chain's CDR3 is CSVGLRGLKTEAFF. The CDR3 region has the DNA TGCAGCGTAGGTCTCAGGGGCTTGAAAACTGAAGCTTTCTTT.

This chain connects TRBV15 to TRBJ1-2; the D gene is possibly TRBD1 (6 bases). This CDR3 is built from 15 residues. V lost 1 base to trimming and J lost 6 bases, with 15 bases between them. Germline values: CDR1 LNHNV, CDR2 YYDKDF (reference sequence). The CDR3 DNA is TGTGCCACCAGCAGAGTAGGTCCAGGGGTGCATGGCTACACCTTC. It codes for CATSRVGPGVHGYTF.

The V call is TRBV7-2, the J call TRBJ1-4; possibly TRBD1 for D (5 bases). This CDR3 spans 15 amino acids. Germline V CDR1 and CDR2: SGHTA, FQGNSA. The V and J ends lost 5 bases and 5 bases respectively, with 15 bases between them. The chain's CDR3 is CASSPAGRTNEKLFF. CDR3 in DNA: TGTGCCAGCAGCCCCGCGGGACGTACGAATGAAAAACTGTTTTTT.

The CDR3 spells CASSLLGDKAFF. CDR3 in DNA: TGTGCCAGCAGTTTATTGGGGGACAAAGCTTTCTTT. The rearrangement joins TRBV27 to TRBJ1-1, with D perhaps matching TRBD1 (6 bases). Trimming left V 1 base short and J 9 bases short, with 9 bases between. CDR3 length equals 12 residues. CDR1 and CDR2 (germline): MNHEY, SMNVEV (reference sequence).

This clone has just one count. This chain links TRBV10-3 with TRBJ2-3; 11 positions agree with TRBD2. The junction had 5 bases not matched to a gene; V was cut back by 6 bases and J by 6 bases. CDR1 and CDR2 (germline): ENHRY, SYGVKD. The CDR3 runs 14 residues. Written as DNA, the CDR3 is TGTGCCATCAGACCGGGACTAGCGGCGGATACGCAGTATTTT. It encodes CAIRPGLAADTQYF.

This clone was observed once. V is TRBV10-1 and J is TRBJ2-7; no clear D. Trimming left V 3 bases short and J 1 base short, with 7 bases between. The length of the CDR3 is 13 residues. CDR1 is WNHNN, CDR2 SYGVQD, per germline (reference sequence). The DNA for the CDR3 is TGCGCCAGCAGTGATAGTAATTCCTACGAGCAGTACTTC. This encodes CASSDSNSYEQYF.

This chain joins TRBV19 and TRBJ2-4; D gene ambiguous. The CDR3 consists of 12 residues. Between the trimmed V and J ends, which lost 3 bases and 7 bases, there was a span of 7 bases. Germline values: CDR1 LNHDA, CDR2 SQIVND (reference sequence). Here the CDR3 reads CASSISGNIQYF. CDR3 nucleotide sequence: TGTGCCAGTAGTATCTCTGGCAACATTCAGTACTTC.